This TCR beta chain appears in the sequencing data of a study of blood T cells in healthy people across ages. Points from the study as a whole: The long-lived group displayed more naive CD4+ cells, plus higher diversity, than the aged donors did.

This clonotype was recorded a few times. Antigen unknown. Each sample provided at least 6 micrograms of extracted total RNA. A second PCR of about 7 to 12 cycles used a sample-barcoded 5' primer and a J-beta primer mix. The template-switch adaptor was a 5' adaptor with 12 random nucleotides. It tagged each cDNA molecule. TCRdb used MiXCR to reprocess the 5' RACE reads, holding one entry per CDR3 protein. The table shows around 1,600,000 distinct CDR3 sequences, with 42% occurring only once. The CDR3 is made up of 16 amino acids. Germline V gene lookup returns CDR1 MNHNY and CDR2 SVGAGI (reference sequence). Trimming removed 0 bases from V and 3 bases from J; junction bases left unmatched: 6.

The specimen was blood. The genes are TRBV6-6 and TRBJ2-3, with TRBD1 matching over 7 bases. The receptor comes from a woman aged 18-35 years in good health. The CDR3 reads CASSYSRQGPTDTQYF. In DNA form, the CDR3 reads TGTGCCAGCAGTTACTCTAGACAGGGCCCGACAGATACGCAGTATTTT.